These 29 T cell receptor beta chains originate from one sample sequenced in a study of breast tumors, draining lymph nodes, adjacent tissues listed by TCRdb under 2016. The library was prepared using multiplex PCR. The instrument was an Illumina HiSeq 2000. Starting from the raw public reads, TCRdb applied fastp trimming at Q25, assembled clones with MiXCR and retained in-frame beta chains. Rows are combined by CDR3 protein, so each entry shows the most common genes and DNA. The sample table records 270,000 or so distinct CDR3 sequences; under 35% of these occur just once. The ten largest make up around 1.1% of the sample. Lymph node samples came from the axillary draining lymph nodes of breast cancer patients. Sequenced sample: axillary lymph node tissue. These receptors originate from a female donor with breast cancer. Some clones in this sample may be carry-over from other donors' samples.

Many counts were recorded for this clonotype. The CDR3 region is CASSYSGTSAYNEQFF. For the CDR3, the DNA is TGTGCCAGCAGCTACTCCGGGACTAGCGCTTACAATGAGCAGTTCTTC. This chain connects TRBV7-6 to TRBJ2-1; the match to TRBD2 covers 10 bases. The CDR3 loop spans 16 amino acids. Per germline, CDR1 SGHVS and CDR2 FNYEAQ. V lost 4 bases, J lost 4 bases, and 7 bases stayed unmatched.

Ten or more counts support this clonotype. This chain connects TRBV7-2 to TRBJ1-2; 7 bases align to TRBD1. Per the germline V gene, CDR1 is SGHTA and CDR2 is FQGNSA. V was pared by 3 bases and J by 9 bases, with 10 bases of the junction left unmatched. The CDR3 sequence is 14 residues long. CDR3: CASSFRDRQGSYTF. In nucleotides, the CDR3 is TGTGCCAGCAGCTTCCGAGACCGACAGGGAAGCTACACCTTC.

For this clonotype: A much larger clone lies a single base off, so this may be a read error. The rearrangement joins TRBV20-1 to TRBJ2-7; 9 positions match TRBD1. The CDR3 totals 13 residues. The J segment lost 9 bases and the V segment lost 5 bases, leaving 11 bases of the junction unmatched. Germline lookup yields CDR1 DFQATT and CDR2 SNEGSKA (reference sequence). CDR3 residues: CSAAGTGSPPQYF. CDR3 bases: TGCAGTGCTGCCGGGACAGGGTCCCCTCCGCAGTACTTC.

The chain is built from TRBV12-3 or TRBV12-4 and TRBJ2-5; perhaps TRBD1 as D (6 bases). The V end lost 4 bases, the J end lost 1 base, and 13 bases lay between the germline ends. This CDR3 spans 15 amino acids. This CDR3 reads CASSSPRGVQETQYF. The CDR3 DNA reads as TGTGCCAGCAGTTCCCCCAGGGGTGTCCAAGAGACCCAGTACTTC.

This clonotype was found many times. The CDR3, as DNA: TGTGCCAGCAGTTTTGGGGGGGCTGGGAATTCACCCCTCCACTTT. Protein: CASSFGGAGNSPLHF. The rearrangement links TRBV12-3 or TRBV12-4 to TRBJ1-6, with D perhaps matching TRBD1 (6 bases). The germline V and J ends were trimmed by 3 bases and 7 bases, with 13 bases remaining between them. The CDR3 is 15 residues long.

This clonotype was detected once. Being one base from a much bigger clone, this may be a read error. The chain links TRBV5-4 to TRBJ1-2, with D hard to call. Germline loops: CDR1 SGHNT, CDR2 YYREEE (reference sequence). The ends were cut back, 4 bases at V and 6 bases at J, with 10 bases in the middle. The CDR3 extends over 12 amino acids. CDR3 amino acids: CASSAPHHGYTF. The CDR3 DNA is TGTGCCAGCAGCGCCCCCCACCATGGCTACACCTTC.

J is TRBJ1-3 and V is TRBV6-2 or TRBV6-3, with D possibly TRBD1 on 6 matching bases. Germline lookup yields CDR1 MNHEY and CDR2 SVGEGT. V was trimmed by 6 bases and J by 0 bases, leaving 12 bases between them. The CDR3 runs 15 residues. The CDR3 loop is CASRSPQGSGNTIYF. In DNA form, the CDR3 reads TGTGCCAGCAGATCCCCACAGGGCTCTGGAAACACCATATATTTT.

This clonotype was seen just once. This chain joins TRBV15 and TRBJ2-3; possibly TRBD1 or TRBD2 for D (10 bases each). The CDR3 covers 17 residues. V was clipped by 4 bases and J by 5 bases, with 22 bases between them. Germline CDR1 LNHNV, CDR2 YYDKDF (reference sequence). Here the CDR3 reads CATSTTSGTGVGDTQYF. In DNA form, the CDR3 reads TGTGCCACCAGCACCACTAGCGGGACAGGGGTTGGAGATACGCAGTATTTT.

Remarks on this clonotype: No conserved phenylalanine or tryptophan is present at the end of the CDR3, so a read error is the likely explanation. The chain joins TRBV7-6 to TRBJ1-6; TRBD1 is a possible D gene (5 bases). The length of the CDR3 is 15 residues. In germline, CDR1 is SGHVS, CDR2 FNYEAQ. The V end was cut by 5 bases, the J end by 3 bases, with 11 bases between. DNA for the CDR3: TGTGCCAGCAGCGAACAGACAGACTATAATTCACCCCTCCACCTT. Its protein is CASSEQTDYNSPLHL.

In its sample, this clonotype was seen a few times. Given a much more abundant clone one base away, this may be a read error. For the CDR3, the DNA is TGTGCCAGCAATCGGCGGTTTGCCAACTATGGCTACACCTTC. Translation gives CASNRRFANYGYTF. This rearrangement joins TRBV6-5 to TRBJ1-2; the D is unclear. V dropped 7 bases and J dropped 2 bases, with 14 bases sitting between them. Germline V gives CDR1 MNHEY, CDR2 SVGAGI. The CDR3 is 14 amino acids.

This clonotype appeared many times. The J gene is TRBJ2-1, the V gene TRBV5-1; the D is unclear. Germline CDR1 and CDR2: SGHRS and YFSETQ. Deletions cut 5 bases from V and 1 base from J, with 7 bases between. The CDR3 totals 13 residues. DNA for the CDR3: TGCGCCAGCAGTCCCGCTTCCTACAATGAGCAGTTCTTC. Its translation: CASSPASYNEQFF.

This clonotype was found a few times. V and J are TRBV6-2 or TRBV6-3 and TRBJ1-3; D is unresolved. V shed 9 bases and J shed 0 bases, with 15 bases lying between them. The germline V gene has CDR1 MNHEY and CDR2 SVGEGT. This CDR3 has 15 amino acids. CDR3 amino acids: CASRQSRLSGNTIYF. The CDR3 region has the DNA TGTGCCAGTCGCCAATCGAGGCTCTCTGGAAACACCATATATTTT.

This chain links TRBV12-3 or TRBV12-4 with TRBJ2-5, with 9 bases matching TRBD2. V lost 7 bases to trimming and J lost 4 bases; unmatched junction nucleotides: 16. The CDR3 runs 17 residues. The CDR3 DNA sequence: TGTGCCAGCAAACCCCTTCCGGGACTAGCCCCATTAGAGACCCAGTACTTC. Protein sequence: CASKPLPGLAPLETQYF.

As regards this clonotype: This may come from a read error, since a much larger clone is one base off. The chain couples TRBV6-5 to TRBJ2-5; D remains ambiguous. The V gene's germline CDR1 is MNHEY and CDR2 SVGAGI. The CDR3 has 13 residues. Trimming cost V 6 bases and J 9 bases, with 17 bases left between them. The CDR3 sequence is CASSRTPGEAQYF. CDR3 nucleotides: TGTGCCAGCAGCCGAACTCCGGGTGAGGCCCAGTACTTC.

The sample holds a few counts of this clonotype. The chain is built from TRBV11-1 and TRBJ2-7; 7 nucleotides match TRBD1. V gave up 5 bases and J gave up 1 base; unmatched junction bases: 11. Germline lookup yields CDR1 SGHAT and CDR2 FQDESV (reference sequence). The CDR3 is 16 residues long. CDR3 coding DNA: TGTGCCAGCAGCCGCGACGGGACAGCGGCTTCCTACGAGCAGTACTTC. Encoded protein: CASSRDGTAASYEQYF.

This clonotype appeared many times. The gene calls are TRBV20-1 and TRBJ2-3, with 8 bases aligning to TRBD1. CDR1 is DFQATT, CDR2 SNEGSKA, per germline (reference sequence). This CDR3 is built from 15 residues. Unmatched junction bases numbered 7, after V lost 5 bases and J lost 0 bases. CDR3 region: CSASGGKSSTDTQYF. The CDR3, as DNA: TGCAGTGCTTCAGGGGGCAAGTCTAGCACAGATACGCAGTATTTT.

In its sample, this clonotype was seen many times. The chain carries TRBV19 and TRBJ2-1; 8 bases map to TRBD2. V dropped 9 bases and J dropped 9; count of bases not matched to a gene: 13. In germline, CDR1 is LNHDA, CDR2 SQIVND (reference sequence). This CDR3 has 14 residues. DNA for the CDR3: TGTGCCAGCCGCCAAGGACTAGCTATCCGTGAGCAGTTCTTC. Amino acid sequence: CASRQGLAIREQFF.

This clonotype was seen at least ten times. The rearrangement uses TRBV9 and TRBJ2-7; TRBD1 matches at 7 bases. This CDR3 region has 12 residues. J was trimmed by 7 bases and V by 7 bases; bases with no gene match: 8. The germline V gene encodes CDR1 SGDLS and CDR2 YYNGEE. The CDR3 spells CASGKTGNEQYF. The CDR3 nucleotides are TGTGCCAGCGGCAAGACAGGGAATGAGCAGTACTTC.

In its sample, this clonotype was seen a few times. This may be a read error: a much more frequent sequence differs by one nucleotide. The rearrangement links TRBV20-1 to TRBJ2-7, with D tentatively TRBD2 (6 bases). Germline-derived CDR1 and CDR2 are DFQATT and SNEGSKA (reference sequence). The CDR3 totals 12 residues. CDR3 bases: TGCAGTGCTAGTTCGGGGGAGAAGGAGCCGTACTTC. Translated, it gives CSASSGEKEPYF.

As for this clonotype: This clone may be a read error of a much larger clone one base away. The CDR3 ends on some other residue instead of the conserved phenylalanine or tryptophan, so this is likely a read error. The V gene is TRBV20-1, the J gene TRBJ2-5; D remains unclear. The V end was cut by 5 bases, the J end by 1 base, with 11 bases between. The CDR3 length is 13 residues. The germline gives CDR1 DFQATT, CDR2 SNEGSKA (reference sequence). The DNA of the CDR3 is TGCAGTGCTCATTCACAGAGCCAAGAGACCCAGTACTCC. It translates to CSAHSQSQETQYS.

The chain is built from TRBV7-8 and TRBJ2-5; the D is unclear. Germline-derived CDR1 and CDR2 are SGHVS and FQNEAQ. Trimming removed 1 base at V and 9 bases at J, with 12 bases between. This CDR3 comprises 13 residues. As DNA, the CDR3 is TGTGCCAGCAGCTTAGATTTTAATCAGCCCCAGTACTTC. Protein product: CASSLDFNQPQYF.

This clonotype was counted many times. V and J are TRBV12-5 and TRBJ2-7; D remains ambiguous. The ends were cut back, 7 bases at V and 0 bases at J, with 7 bases in the middle. The CDR3 consists of 12 residues. Germline V gene lookup returns CDR1 LGHNT and CDR2 FRNRAP. CDR3 bases: TGTGCTAGTGCTCCAAGCTCCTACGAGCAGTACTTC. Its translation is CASAPSSYEQYF.

This clonotype was counted ten times or more. The chain is built from TRBV29-1 and TRBJ1-3; possibly TRBD1 for D (5 bases). V was trimmed by 3 bases and J by 2 bases, leaving 8 bases between them. CDR1 SQVTM and CDR2 ANQGSEA come from the germline V gene. The CDR3 spans 13 residues. The CDR3 coding sequence is TGCAGCGTTGAGTCGGGGCCTGGAAACACCATATATTTT. Amino acid sequence: CSVESGPGNTIYF.

This clonotype was seen more than once but under ten times. The V gene is TRBV27, the J gene TRBJ1-2, with 9 bases that match TRBD1. Per the germline V gene, CDR1 is MNHEY and CDR2 is SMNVEV (reference sequence). V shed 3 bases and J 3 bases; nucleotides not matched to a gene: 2. This CDR3 is 14 amino acids long. CDR3 DNA sequence: TGTGCCAGCAGTTTCTGGGACAGGGACTATGGCTACACCTTC. The encoded protein is CASSFWDRDYGYTF.

This clonotype was observed at least ten times. The J gene is TRBJ2-1, the V gene TRBV19; D could derive from TRBD1 or TRBD2 (5 bases each). V lost 8 bases to trimming and J lost 5 bases, with 19 bases between them. The length of the CDR3 is 15 residues. In germline, CDR1 is LNHDA, CDR2 SQIVND (reference sequence). CDR3 residues: CASSKLHGADNEQFF. The CDR3 nucleotides are TGTGCCAGTTCAAAACTTCACGGGGCCGACAATGAGCAGTTCTTC. Looking up the rest from reference TRBV19 and TRBJ2-1 gives the full variable domain: DGGITQSPKYLFRKEGQNVTLSCEQNLNHDAMYWYRQDPGQGLRLIYYSQIVNDFQKGDIAEGYSVSREKKESFPLTVTSAQKNPTAFYLCASSKLHGADNEQFFGPGTRLTVL.

In this sample, this clonotype turned up many times. CDR3 sequence reads: CASSEGHQISPLHF. The DNA for the CDR3 is TGTGCCAGCAGCGAAGGACATCAGATTTCACCCCTCCACTTT. The rearrangement uses TRBV11-2 and TRBJ1-6, with D tentatively TRBD1 (5 bases). The length of the CDR3 is 14 residues. V dropped 5 bases and J dropped 9 bases, with 14 bases sitting between them. CDR1 and CDR2 from the germline V gene are SGHAT and FQNNGV.

Many counts were recorded for this clonotype. The chain uses TRBV10-2 and TRBJ2-7, with D perhaps being TRBD1 or TRBD2 (6 bases each). CDR3 size: 16 residues. Germline V CDR1 and CDR2: WSHSY, SAAADI. The V and J ends lost 4 bases and 1 base respectively, with 17 bases between them. The DNA of the CDR3 is TGCGCCAGCAGTGGAGGGGGGCTAGCCCGATCCTACGAGCAGTACTTC. It specifies CASSGGGLARSYEQYF.

This clonotype was recorded at least ten times. The CDR3 region has the DNA TGTGCCAGCAGCCCCAGGACGAATTCACCCCTCCACTTT. This translates into CASSPRTNSPLHF. The chain recombines TRBV12-3 or TRBV12-4 with TRBJ1-6, with D unclear. The CDR3 consists of 13 residues. V lost 6 bases, J lost 7 bases, and 10 bases lay in between.

This clonotype was observed many times. The chain is built from TRBV5-6 and TRBJ1-2; a weak D match, TRBD1 (5 bases). The V gene lost 4 bases and the J gene lost 7 bases, with 14 bases spanning the gap. The V gene's germline CDR1 is SGHDT and CDR2 YYEEEE. CDR3 length equals 13 residues. The CDR3 sequence is CASSPTGYSGYTF. The CDR3 nucleotides are TGTGCCAGCAGCCCCACAGGTTACTCTGGCTACACCTTC.